These 6 T cell receptor beta chains came from one sample sequenced in a study of T cell responses to AZD1222 COVID-19 vaccine. The table came from immunoSEQ multiplex PCR; TCRdb's copy has only in-frame clones and leaves some out. This sample yields about 140,000 clones, of which almost 95% are seen a single time; 2.3% belongs to the top ten. This specimen consisted of peripheral blood, obtained on day 0 of AZD1222 vaccination. These receptors originate from an adult in good health.

The chain recombines TRBV2 with TRBJ1-2, with 11 positions matching TRBD1. The V gene's germline CDR1 is SNHLY and CDR2 FYNNEI. The CDR3 runs 14 residues. With V trimmed by 6 bases and J by 7 bases, 7 bases remained unmatched. CDR3 protein: CASRDGTGGFGYTF. The CDR3 nucleotides read TGTGCCAGCAGAGACGGGACAGGGGGATTTGGCTACACCTTC.

The rearrangement joins TRBV4-3 to TRBJ1-5, with 7 nucleotides matching TRBD1. CDR3 length: 19 residues. The ends lost 0 bases at V and 3 bases at J; junction bases unmatched: 14. Germline V gives CDR1 LGHNA, CDR2 YSLEER. The CDR3 bases are TGCGCCAGCAGCCAAGACCAGTGGGGGACAGACATCTTCAATCAGCCCCAGCATTTT. It yields the protein CASSQDQWGTDIFNQPQHF.

The rearrangement links TRBV30 to TRBJ2-7; D ambiguous. V shed 2 bases and J shed 5 bases, with 7 bases lying between them. The CDR3 runs to 11 residues. Germline CDR1 GTSNPN, CDR2 SVGIG (reference sequence). CDR3 sequence: CAWSLKNEQYF. CDR3 bases: TGTGCCTGGAGTTTGAAGAACGAGCAGTACTTC.

The chain recombines TRBV6-2 or TRBV6-3 with TRBJ1-2; 9 bases are a match to TRBD1. Germline loops: CDR1 MNHEY, CDR2 SVGEGT. The length of the CDR3 is 14 residues. The junction had 10 bases not matched to a gene; V was cut back by 6 bases and J by 8 bases. CDR3 sequence reads: CASRYPRTGVGYTF. The DNA of the CDR3 is TGTGCCAGCAGATACCCCCGGACAGGGGTCGGCTACACCTTC.

The chain couples TRBV27 to TRBJ1-4, with 7 bases fitting TRBD1. Germline CDR1 MNHEY, CDR2 SMNVEV (reference sequence). The CDR3 is 14 residues long. Trimming cost V 6 bases and J 4 bases; bases outside gene matches: 5. CDR3 sequence (DNA): TGTGCCAGCAGACAGGGGAGGATTAATGAAAAACTGTTTTTT. Its translation: CASRQGRINEKLFF.

The genes are TRBV5-1 and TRBJ1-2, with D unresolved. From germline, CDR1 is SGHRS and CDR2 YFSETQ. V was trimmed by 0 bases and J by 5 bases, leaving 11 bases between them. The CDR3 extends over 14 amino acids. CDR3 DNA: TGCGCCAGCAGCTTGGCCGAGGGTTGGTATGGCTACACCTTC. Translated: CASSLAEGWYGYTF.